One and the same sample provided the 22 T cell receptor beta chains below, sequenced in a study of shared clonotypes between healthy human individuals. TCRdb's table, derived via immunoSEQ multiplex PCR, lists solely in-frame clones and lacks some. The sample lists around 500,000 clones; 76% were seen once. The sequencing input was PBMCs. These receptors all stem from a woman in her forties in good health. Some clones in this sample may be carry-over from other donors' samples.

Only a few counts were recorded for this clone. This sequence joins TRBV29-1 and TRBJ1-5, with D unresolved. The CDR3 is 13 residues long. In germline, CDR1 is SQVTM, CDR2 ANQGSEA. The V end was cut by 4 bases, the J end by 0 bases, with 7 bases between. The CDR3 region has the DNA TGCAGCGTTGGGGCAGGTAGCAATCAGCCCCAGCATTTT. It is translated as CSVGAGSNQPQHF.

Of note for this clone: This probably arose from a read error, given a far larger clone one base away. The chain combines TRBV6-1 with TRBJ2-1; 7 bases are a match to TRBD2. Germline trimming cut 5 bases from V and 4 bases from J; bases unmatched to any gene: 8. This CDR3 has 15 residues. Germline V gene lookup returns CDR1 MNHNS and CDR2 SASEGT. Here the CDR3 DNA reads TGTGCCAGCAGTAATGGTCTAGCGGATTACAATGAGCAGTTCTTC. As protein: CASSNGLADYNEQFF.

The chain links TRBV5-1 to TRBJ1-2, with D possibly matching TRBD1 (6 bases). The germline gives CDR1 SGHRS, CDR2 YFSETQ. The CDR3 spans 13 residues. The germline V and J ends were trimmed by 4 bases and 8 bases, with 15 bases remaining between them. CDR3: CASSRTVLTGYTF. Written as DNA, the CDR3 is TGCGCCAGCAGCCGGACAGTGCTTACGGGCTACACCTTC.

This clone was counted only a few times. In the same sample, other DNA sequences code for this CDR3. This chain connects TRBV27 to TRBJ1-1, with 8 bases that match TRBD1. V lost 5 bases and J lost 1; bases outside the gene matches: 6. This CDR3 region has 15 residues. CDR1 is MNHEY, CDR2 SMNVEV, per germline (reference sequence). This CDR3 is CASSPLTGGNTEAFF. CDR3 nucleotide sequence: TGTGCCAGCAGTCCCCTCACAGGGGGGAACACTGAAGCTTTCTTT.

This clone was picked up one time. The chain joins TRBV28 to TRBJ2-2; weak D call: TRBD1 (5 bases). This CDR3 contains 14 residues. CDR1 and CDR2 from the germline V gene are MDHEN and SYDVKM. With 5 bases removed from V and 6 bases from J, the gap between germline ends came to 13 bases. The chain's CDR3 is CASSNPRVSGELFF. The CDR3 DNA sequence: TGTGCCAGCAGTAATCCCAGGGTCTCCGGGGAGCTGTTTTTT. Supplemented by reference TRBV28 and TRBJ2-2, the full variable domain reads DVKVTQSSRYLVKRTGEKVFLECVQDMDHENMFWYRQDPGLGLRLIYFSYDVKMKEKGDIPEGYSVSREKKERFSLILESASTNQTSMYLCASSNPRVSGELFFGEGSRLTVL.

The CDR3 reads CASRKDRTGRETQYF. CDR3 in DNA: TGTGCCAGCAGAAAAGACAGAACGGGAAGAGAGACCCAGTACTTC. The chain employs TRBV6-5 and TRBJ2-5; the D gene could be TRBD1 or TRBD2 (5 bases each). Per germline, CDR1 MNHEY and CDR2 SVGAGI. The CDR3 contains 15 residues. Trimming removed 6 bases at V and 4 bases at J, with 18 bases between.

This clone was detected ten times or more. The chain joins TRBV6-4 to TRBJ2-1; 14 bases agree with TRBD2. CDR1 is MRHNA, CDR2 SNTAGT, per germline. CDR3 length: 15 residues. Unmatched junction bases numbered 1, after V lost 3 bases and J lost 6 bases. The CDR3 loop is CASSEGTSGSNEQFF. CDR3 nucleotides: TGTGCCAGCAGTGAGGGGACTAGCGGGAGCAATGAGCAGTTCTTC.

As for this clone: Different DNA sequences within this sample yield the same CDR3. In DNA form, the CDR3 reads TGCGCCAGCAGCTTGGCCAGGAATGAGCAGTTCTTC. Translation gives CASSLARNEQFF. The chain joins TRBV5-1 to TRBJ2-1; D unresolved. The V end was cut by 0 bases, the J end by 7 bases, with 5 bases between. The CDR3 spans 12 residues. Per germline, CDR1 SGHRS and CDR2 YFSETQ.

Remarks on this clone: One junction end disagrees with the germline gene, perhaps due to a read error. This rearrangement joins TRBV15 to TRBJ2-2; 7 bases are shared with TRBD1. CDR1 is LNHNV, CDR2 YYDKDF, per germline (reference sequence). This CDR3 is 13 amino acids long. CDR3 residues: CATSLDRVGELLF. The CDR3 nucleotides read TGTGCCACCAGCCTCGACAGGGTTGGGGAGCTGCTTTTT. The variable domain in full, completed from reference TRBV15 and TRBJ2-2, reads DAMVIQNPRYQVTQFGKPVTLSCSQTLNHNVMYWYQQKSSQAPKLLFHYYDKDFNNEADTPDNFQSRRPNTSFCFLDIRSPGLGDTAMYLCATSLDRVGELLFGEGSRLTVL.

About this clone itself: Given the absence of the conserved phenylalanine or tryptophan at the CDR3 end, a read error is likely. The chain links TRBV7-2 to TRBJ1-1; D is perhaps TRBD1 (5 bases). The ends were cut back, 5 bases at V and 8 bases at J, with 15 bases in the middle. Per the germline V gene, CDR1 is SGHTA and CDR2 is FQGNSA. CDR3 length: 13 amino acids. The CDR3 DNA follows: TGTGCCAGCAGCGCTGTTGTTGGGACGGAAGCTTTCCTT. Translated: CASSAVVGTEAFL.

The chain couples TRBV15 to TRBJ2-1; D is possibly TRBD1 or TRBD2 (5 bases each). V lost 3 bases, J lost 6 bases, and 15 bases lay in between. The CDR3 spans 15 residues. Germline CDR1 LNHNV, CDR2 YYDKDF (reference sequence). The CDR3 DNA follows: TGTGCCACCAGCAGGGACTCCCCAAGGGGCAATGAGCAGTTCTTC. The encoded protein is CATSRDSPRGNEQFF.

The chain recombines TRBV29-1 with TRBJ2-5; TRBD1 aligns across 8 bases. In germline, CDR1 is SQVTM, CDR2 ANQGSEA. V lost 4 bases to trimming and J lost 4 bases; unmatched junction nucleotides: 5. The CDR3 contains 13 residues. CDR3 in DNA: TGCAGCGTTGGGACAGGGACAGTAGAGACCCAGTACTTC. Protein: CSVGTGTVETQYF.

This rearrangement joins TRBV15 to TRBJ2-7, with 9 bases fitting TRBD1. J gave up 3 bases and V 3 bases, and 6 bases lay outside the gene matches. Germline values: CDR1 LNHNV, CDR2 YYDKDF (reference sequence). The CDR3 is made up of 15 amino acids. The DNA for the CDR3 is TGTGCCACCAGCAGGGACAGGGGTACAAGCTACGAGCAGTACTTC. Translated, it gives CATSRDRGTSYEQYF. The full variable domain, its missing parts supplied by reference TRBV15 and TRBJ2-7, is DAMVIQNPRYQVTQFGKPVTLSCSQTLNHNVMYWYQQKSSQAPKLLFHYYDKDFNNEADTPDNFQSRRPNTSFCFLDIRSPGLGDTAMYLCATSRDRGTSYEQYFGPGTRLTVT.

This clone was counted once. The gene calls are TRBV2 and TRBJ2-3; 8 bases map to TRBD1. The germline gives CDR1 SNHLY, CDR2 FYNNEI. Trimming cost V 1 base and J 7 bases; bases outside gene matches: 7. The CDR3 runs to 15 residues. CDR3 loop: CASSEGSGGGNTQYF. CDR3 in DNA: TGTGCCAGCAGTGAAGGGTCAGGGGGCGGGAATACGCAGTATTTT.

The chain carries TRBV30 and TRBJ2-5; TRBD1 aligns across 8 bases. The J call may be wrong; the DNA end is better matched by TRBJ2-7. Germline V gene lookup returns CDR1 GTSNPN and CDR2 SVGIG (reference sequence). This CDR3 is 14 amino acids long. The CDR3: CAWRSGQGFNEQYF. The DNA of the CDR3 is TGTGCCTGGAGGTCAGGACAGGGTTTCAACGAGCAGTACTTC.

V is TRBV5-4 and J is TRBJ2-2, with a possible D match to TRBD2 (6 bases). Trimming shortened V by 1 base and J by 5 bases, and 9 bases separated the two germline ends. Germline-derived CDR1 and CDR2 are SGHNT and YYREEE (reference sequence). The CDR3 covers 14 residues. CDR3 nucleotide sequence: TGTGCCAGCAGCTTGAGCCGGGGGACCGGGGAGCTGTTTTTT. Protein: CASSLSRGTGELFF.

This rearrangement joins TRBV4-2 to TRBJ2-1; the D is unclear. The V gene lost 0 bases and the J gene lost 4 bases, with 13 bases spanning the gap. The CDR3 has 16 residues. Germline V gene data show CDR1 as LGHNA and CDR2 as YNFKEQ. The CDR3 DNA reads as TGTGCCAGCAGCCAAGATATGGGTACGCAGTACAATGAGCAGTTCTTC. Translating it yields CASSQDMGTQYNEQFF.

The genes are TRBV27 and TRBJ2-3; D remains unclear. V lost 8 bases and J lost 11, with 17 bases in between. This CDR3 region has 12 residues. The germline V gene encodes CDR1 MNHEY and CDR2 SMNVEV (reference sequence). DNA of the CDR3: TGTGCCAGCTGGGGATCTAGTGGTTTGCAGTATTTT. It encodes CASWGSSGLQYF.

This chain links TRBV27 with TRBJ2-7; D unresolved. V was cut by 4 bases and J by 1 base, with 8 bases left in between. CDR1 and CDR2 (germline): MNHEY, SMNVEV (reference sequence). The CDR3 extends over 13 amino acids. The CDR3 nucleotides read TGTGCCAGCAGTTATAAGCTTTCCTACGAGCAGTACTTC. Amino acid sequence: CASSYKLSYEQYF.

The CDR3 DNA is TGTGCCAGCAGTTTACAGGGTATTGTCGACGAGCAGTACTTC. It encodes CASSLQGIVDEQYF. V gene TRBV28 combines with J gene TRBJ2-7, with a tentative D call TRBD1 (5 bases). The germline V and J ends were trimmed by 2 bases and 5 bases, with 13 bases remaining between them. The CDR3 extends over 14 amino acids. Germline V gene data show CDR1 as MDHEN and CDR2 as SYDVKM.

V usage is TRBV11-3 and J usage is TRBJ2-1, with 11 bases fitting TRBD2. V lost 3 bases and J lost 5; bases outside the gene matches: 6. This CDR3 comprises 16 residues. The V gene's germline CDR1 is SGHNT and CDR2 YENEEA. CDR3 DNA sequence: TGTGCCAGCAGCTTCGCAGGGGGACTAGCGGACAATGAGCAGTTCTTC. This translates into CASSFAGGLADNEQFF.

CDR3 nucleotide sequence: TGTGCCAGCAGTTTGGAGGGTATCGCGAATGAGCAGTTCTTC. This gives the protein CASSLEGIANEQFF. This sequence joins TRBV2 and TRBJ2-1; TRBD2 might be the D (6 bases). V dropped 5 bases and J dropped 7 bases, with 15 bases sitting between them. In germline, CDR1 is SNHLY, CDR2 FYNNEI. CDR3 size: 14 residues.